Below, 31 T cell receptor beta chains from the same sample are listed, as sequenced in a study of blood T cell repertoires in COVID-19. Produced via immunoSEQ multiplex PCR; TCRdb's table is partial and in-frame only. The sample carries under 300,000 clones, roughly 86% recorded once. The sample consisted of peripheral blood. The receptor source for this set is a man of 80 years or more with acute or convalescent COVID-19.

The gene calls are TRBV28 and TRBJ1-1; D is uncertain. In germline, CDR1 is MDHEN, CDR2 SYDVKM. The CDR3 runs to 11 residues. Trimming cost V 10 bases and J 9 bases, with 15 bases left between them. CDR3 coding DNA: TGTGCCACCACTACCCGGCAGAAAGCTTTCTTT. This sequence encodes CATTTRQKAFF.

CDR3 nucleotides: TGTGCCAGCAGCGTGGCCGGACAACCACAAGAGACCCAGTACTTC. Translating it yields CASSVAGQPQETQYF. V usage is TRBV9 and J usage is TRBJ2-5, with D possibly being TRBD1 (5 bases). Germline V lookup: CDR1 SGDLS, CDR2 YYNGEE. The CDR3 totals 15 residues. V lost 2 bases, J lost 2 bases, and 13 bases lay in between.

The rearrangement joins TRBV5-1 to TRBJ1-2; TRBD1 aligns across 7 bases. Trimming took 4 bases from V and 6 from J; bases not matched to a gene: 12. This CDR3 region has 15 residues. Germline CDR1 reads SGHRS; CDR2 reads YFSETQ. For the CDR3, the DNA is TGCGCCAGCAGCCGCCGGGAGGGGGCGTCGAATGGCTACACCTTC. Its translation: CASSRREGASNGYTF.

This sequence joins TRBV6-5 and TRBJ1-1, with a weak D call TRBD1 (5 bases). Germline assignment: CDR1 MNHEY and CDR2 SVGAGI. Trimming left V 5 bases short and J 9 bases short, with 16 bases between. The CDR3 is 13 residues long. The CDR3 here is CASSKGFYGQAFF. CDR3 coding DNA: TGTGCCAGCAGTAAGGGGTTCTACGGCCAAGCTTTCTTT.

This clone showed up just a few times. This chain uses TRBV7-2 with TRBJ2-1; D is possibly TRBD2 (7 bases). The CDR3 extends over 17 amino acids. From germline, CDR1 is SGHTA and CDR2 FQGNSA. The V end lost 1 base, the J end lost 6 bases, and 19 bases lay between the germline ends. In DNA form, the CDR3 reads TGTGCCAGCAGCTTAGTGATGGTAACGGGGGGCTCCAATGAGCAGTTCTTC. Protein sequence: CASSLVMVTGGSNEQFF.

In DNA form, the CDR3 reads TGTGCCAGCAGTTTATGGGGGGCGGGTGAAAAACTGTTTTTT. Encoded protein: CASSLWGAGEKLFF. The rearrangement joins TRBV28 to TRBJ1-4, with D perhaps TRBD1 (6 bases). CDR3 size: 14 residues. The germline V and J ends were trimmed by 0 bases and 7 bases, with 9 bases remaining between them. CDR1 is MDHEN, CDR2 SYDVKM, per germline.

This sequence joins TRBV3-1 (or the pseudogene TRBV3-2) and TRBJ1-1; TRBD1 is a possible D gene (5 bases). V was pared by 0 bases and J by 4 bases, with 21 bases between. The CDR3 spans 18 residues. The V gene's germline CDR1 is LGHDT and CDR2 YNNKEL (reference sequence). The CDR3 DNA follows: TGTGCCAGCAGCCAAGATCTCGGGGCTCGCCGGGGGGGCACTGAAGCTTTCTTT. It encodes CASSQDLGARRGGTEAFF.

Note on this clone: The same CDR3 also results from other DNA sequences found in this sample. The chain joins TRBV12-3 or TRBV12-4 to TRBJ1-5, with D possibly matching TRBD1 (5 bases). CDR3 length: 13 residues. V was trimmed by 3 bases and J by 4 bases, leaving 7 bases between them. The CDR3 loop is CASSLGQNQPQHF. In DNA form, the CDR3 reads TGTGCCAGCAGTTTGGGGCAAAATCAGCCCCAGCATTTT.

The chain recombines TRBV5-5 with TRBJ1-1; D is undetermined. Looked up from germline, CDR1 is SGHKS and CDR2 is YYEKEE (reference sequence). Trimming took off 0 bases at V and 1 base at J, with 10 bases between the two ends. The CDR3 is 15 amino acids. CDR3 region: CASSLELMRNTEAFF. The CDR3 nucleotides are TGTGCCAGCAGCTTGGAACTTATGAGGAACACTGAAGCTTTCTTT.

The rearrangement joins TRBV11-2 to TRBJ1-2, with 11 bases lining up with TRBD1. The ends lost 2 bases at V and 7 bases at J; junction bases unmatched: 6. This CDR3 has 15 residues. From germline, CDR1 is SGHAT and CDR2 FQNNGV. CDR3 loop: CASSLSGTGGLGYTF. CDR3 sequence (DNA): TGTGCCAGCAGCTTATCCGGGACAGGGGGACTTGGCTACACCTTC.

This chain uses TRBV19 with TRBJ1-4, with D possibly TRBD1 on 6 matching bases. V was shortened by 7 bases and J by 2 bases, with 11 bases between the two germline ends. Germline-derived CDR1 and CDR2 are LNHDA and SQIVND (reference sequence). The CDR3 totals 14 residues. The CDR3 sequence is CASNPGVTNEKLFF. The DNA of the CDR3 is TGTGCCAGTAACCCAGGGGTCACTAATGAAAAACTGTTTTTT.

The chain is built from TRBV6-1 and TRBJ2-7; weak D call: TRBD1 (5 bases). Germline V lookup: CDR1 MNHNS, CDR2 SASEGT. Trimming removed 7 bases from V and 2 bases from J, with 9 bases in between. This CDR3 contains 12 residues. DNA for the CDR3: TGTGCCAGCACCGCAGGGACCTACGAGCAGTACTTC. Protein product: CASTAGTYEQYF.

The V call is TRBV10-3, the J call TRBJ2-7; TRBD2 might be the D (5 bases). The CDR3 contains 12 residues. Trimming took 3 bases from V and 6 from J, leaving 9 bases between them. Germline assignment: CDR1 ENHRY and CDR2 SYGVKD. The CDR3 region is CAISDRGPEQYF. The CDR3 DNA follows: TGTGCCATCAGTGATCGGGGTCCCGAGCAGTACTTC.

The chain uses TRBV6-5 and TRBJ1-6; perhaps TRBD1 as D (6 bases). The germline V and J ends were trimmed by 6 bases and 6 bases, with 15 bases remaining between them. CDR3 length: 15 amino acids. Germline V lookup: CDR1 MNHEY, CDR2 SVGAGI. The CDR3 DNA follows: TGTGCCAGCAGCCCCCGGGGGGGGCGTAATTCACCCCTCCACTTT. This codes for CASSPRGGRNSPLHF.

The chain carries TRBV28 and TRBJ2-5; 8 bases align to TRBD2. J lost 5 bases, V lost 7 bases, and 12 bases had no gene match. The CDR3 consists of 15 residues. From germline, CDR1 is MDHEN and CDR2 SYDVKM. CDR3 loop: CASTPRSSGEETQYF. For the CDR3, the DNA is TGTGCCAGCACCCCAAGGAGTAGCGGGGAGGAGACCCAGTACTTC.

The chain combines TRBV20-1 with TRBJ1-1; 8 positions agree with TRBD1. The J segment lost 0 bases and the V segment lost 3 bases, leaving 6 bases of the junction unmatched. CDR3 length equals 15 residues. Germline loops: CDR1 DFQATT, CDR2 SNEGSKA (reference sequence). The CDR3: CSASFDRGMNTEAFF. DNA of the CDR3: TGCAGTGCTAGTTTTGACAGGGGAATGAACACTGAAGCTTTCTTT.

This clone was observed once. The chain links TRBV5-1 to TRBJ1-2, with 7 bases fitting TRBD1. After removal of 5 bases from V and 3 bases from J, the junction contained 4 bases not matched to a gene. The V gene's germline CDR1 is SGHRS and CDR2 YFSETQ. There are 13 residues in the CDR3. The CDR3 protein is CASSQGGDYGYTF. For the CDR3, the DNA is TGCGCCAGCAGTCAAGGGGGCGACTATGGCTACACCTTC. The entire variable domain, with the rest obtained from reference TRBV5-1 and TRBJ1-2, is as follows: KAGVTQTPRYLIKTRGQQVTLSCSPISGHRSVSWYQQTPGQGLQFLFEYFSETQRNKGNFPGRFSGRQFSNSRSEMNVSTLELGDSALYLCASSQGGDYGYTFGSGTRLTVV.

This rearrangement joins TRBV10-3 to TRBJ1-3; 8 bases map to TRBD1. With V trimmed by 7 bases and J by 6 bases, 5 bases remained unmatched. This CDR3 comprises 13 residues. Germline V gene sequence: CDR1 ENHRY, CDR2 SYGVKD. The CDR3 nucleotides read TGTGCCATCACCCCGGACAGGGAAAACACCATATATTTT. Protein: CAITPDRENTIYF.

The rearrangement joins TRBV27 to TRBJ1-3, with D perhaps TRBD1 (5 bases). The CDR3 spans 14 residues. V lost 6 bases, J lost 3 bases, and 12 bases lay in between. CDR1 is MNHEY, CDR2 SMNVEV, per germline (reference sequence). CDR3 loop: CASSPSRGGNTIYF. CDR3 DNA: TGTGCCAGCAGCCCCAGTAGGGGTGGAAACACCATATATTTT.

The chain is built from TRBV3-1 (or the pseudogene TRBV3-2) and TRBJ2-2, with D uncertain. V was pared by 1 base and J by 6 bases, with 12 bases between. Germline-derived CDR1 and CDR2 are LGHDT and YNNKEL (reference sequence). This CDR3 contains 15 residues. The CDR3 loop reads CASSQAPYVPGELFF. The CDR3 region has the DNA TGTGCCAGCAGCCAAGCGCCCTACGTACCCGGGGAGCTGTTTTTT.

This sequence joins TRBV19 and TRBJ1-5; 7 nucleotides line up with TRBD1. Germline V gene data show CDR1 as LNHDA and CDR2 as SQIVND (reference sequence). The CDR3 spans 16 residues. V lost 1 base and J lost 4; bases outside the gene matches: 7. The CDR3 coding sequence is TGTGCCAGTAGTATAGTCGGGGACAGTCGAAATCAGCCCCAGCATTTT. This gives the protein CASSIVGDSRNQPQHF.

CDR3 coding DNA: TGTGCCAGCAGCTTCGGCCAGGAGGATGAAAAACTGTTTTTT. It encodes CASSFGQEDEKLFF. The chain uses TRBV5-6 and TRBJ1-4; no reliable D call. The CDR3 has 14 amino acids. Trimming took off 2 bases at V and 6 bases at J, with 11 bases between the two ends. In germline, CDR1 is SGHDT, CDR2 YYEEEE.

The chain combines TRBV4-2 with TRBJ2-3; TRBD2 matches at 9 bases. Looked up from germline, CDR1 is LGHNA and CDR2 is YNFKEQ. The CDR3 is 18 residues long. V was clipped by 4 bases and J by 2 bases; unmatched bases: 13. This chain's CDR3 is CASSPLYKRGANTDTQYF. The DNA of the CDR3 is TGTGCCAGCAGCCCGCTATATAAGCGGGGGGCCAACACAGATACGCAGTATTTT.

This chain joins TRBV10-3 and TRBJ1-5; D possibly corresponds to TRBD1 (6 bases). Trimming removed 2 bases from V and 11 bases from J, with 16 bases in between. CDR1 ENHRY and CDR2 SYGVKD come from the germline V gene. The CDR3 has 14 amino acids. The CDR3 DNA sequence: TGTGCCATCAGTGAGACAGGGTCCTACGGGACCCAGCATTTT. Amino acid sequence: CAISETGSYGTQHF.

V usage is TRBV6-6 and J usage is TRBJ2-7, with 7 bases fitting TRBD2. Germline V gives CDR1 MNHNY, CDR2 SVGAGI (reference sequence). The CDR3 runs to 15 residues. V shed 6 bases and J 4 bases; nucleotides not matched to a gene: 12. The CDR3 DNA follows: TGTGCCAGCAGGACCGAGGGAGGGCGACGTTACGAGCAGTACTTC. It specifies CASRTEGGRRYEQYF.

The chain couples TRBV5-1 to TRBJ1-3; D ambiguous. The germline gives CDR1 SGHRS, CDR2 YFSETQ. The CDR3 extends over 14 amino acids. Trimming pared 6 bases from V and 0 bases from J, leaving 10 bases between. This chain's CDR3 is CASTTGISGNTIYF. CDR3 nucleotide sequence: TGCGCCAGCACGACGGGGATCTCTGGAAACACCATATATTTT.

V and J are TRBV19 and TRBJ2-2, with 8 nucleotides matching TRBD1. The CDR3 spans 16 residues. Germline assignment: CDR1 LNHDA and CDR2 SQIVND (reference sequence). The trim removed 5 bases at V and 2 bases at J, leaving 7 bases unmatched. CDR3 protein: CASSVDRGVNTGELFF. The CDR3 DNA sequence: TGTGCCAGTAGTGTCGACAGGGGTGTTAACACCGGGGAGCTGTTTTTT.

V usage is TRBV6-6 and J usage is TRBJ2-1, with 8 bases that match TRBD1. There are 14 residues in the CDR3. The germline V gene encodes CDR1 MNHNY and CDR2 SVGAGI (reference sequence). Trimming took 5 bases from V and 6 from J; bases not matched to a gene: 6. The CDR3 DNA reads TGTGCCAGCAGTGTCGGGACAGGCCTCAATGAGCAGTTCTTC. Encoded protein: CASSVGTGLNEQFF.

J is TRBJ1-2 and V is TRBV4-1; 7 bases match TRBD1. The germline gives CDR1 MGHRA, CDR2 YSYEKL. The CDR3 contains 15 residues. J gave up 3 bases and V 2 bases, and 6 bases lay outside the gene matches. The DNA of the CDR3 is TGCGCCAGCAGCCAAATGACAGGGAGAGACTATGGCTACACCTTC. It codes for CASSQMTGRDYGYTF.

The chain employs TRBV7-8 and TRBJ1-5, with TRBD1 identical over 7 bases. The CDR3 runs to 16 residues. Germline V gene lookup returns CDR1 SGHVS and CDR2 FQNEAQ. The V and J ends lost 3 bases and 0 bases, in that order; junction bases with no gene match: 5. CDR3 DNA sequence: TGTGCCAGCAGCTTTGGGACAGCTGATAGCAATCAGCCCCAGCATTTT. The encoded protein is CASSFGTADSNQPQHF.

This clone came up a few times. This sequence joins TRBV2 and TRBJ1-1; 9 bases line up with TRBD1. Germline V gives CDR1 SNHLY, CDR2 FYNNEI. J was trimmed by 5 bases and V by 9 bases; bases with no gene match: 10. The CDR3 has 14 residues. DNA of the CDR3: TGTGCCAGTGGACAGGGGTTAGACGGGACTGAAGCTTTCTTT. This gives the protein CASGQGLDGTEAFF.